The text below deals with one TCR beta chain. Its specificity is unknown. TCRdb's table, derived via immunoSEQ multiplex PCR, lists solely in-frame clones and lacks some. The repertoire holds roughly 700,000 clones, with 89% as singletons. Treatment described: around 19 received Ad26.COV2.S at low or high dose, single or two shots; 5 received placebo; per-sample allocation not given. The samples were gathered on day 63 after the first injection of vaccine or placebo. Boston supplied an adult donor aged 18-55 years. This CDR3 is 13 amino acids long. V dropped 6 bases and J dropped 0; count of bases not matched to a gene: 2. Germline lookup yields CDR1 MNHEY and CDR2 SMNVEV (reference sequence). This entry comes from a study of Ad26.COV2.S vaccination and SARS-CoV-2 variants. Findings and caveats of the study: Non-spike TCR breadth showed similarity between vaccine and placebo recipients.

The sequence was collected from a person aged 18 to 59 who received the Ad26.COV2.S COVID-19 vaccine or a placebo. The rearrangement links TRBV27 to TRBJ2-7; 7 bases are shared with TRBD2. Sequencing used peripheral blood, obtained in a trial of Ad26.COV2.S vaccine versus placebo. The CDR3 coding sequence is TGTGCCAGCAGCGGGGGGTCCTCCTACGAGCAGTACTTC. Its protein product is CASSGGSSYEQYF.